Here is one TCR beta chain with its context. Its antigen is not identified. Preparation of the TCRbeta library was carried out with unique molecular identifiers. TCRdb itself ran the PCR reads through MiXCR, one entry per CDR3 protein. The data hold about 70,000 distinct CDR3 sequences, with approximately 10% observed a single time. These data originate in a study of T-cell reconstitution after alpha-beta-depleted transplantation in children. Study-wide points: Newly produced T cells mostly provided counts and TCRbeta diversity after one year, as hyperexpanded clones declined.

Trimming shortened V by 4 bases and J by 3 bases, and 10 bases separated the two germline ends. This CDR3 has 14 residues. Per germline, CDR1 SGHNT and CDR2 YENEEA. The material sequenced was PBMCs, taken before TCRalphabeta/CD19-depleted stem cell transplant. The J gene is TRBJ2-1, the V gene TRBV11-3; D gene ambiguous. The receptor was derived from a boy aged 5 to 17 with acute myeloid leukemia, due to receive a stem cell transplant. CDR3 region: CASSSLGGYNEQFF. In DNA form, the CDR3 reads TGTGCCAGCAGCTCCCTGGGCGGCTACAATGAGCAGTTCTTC.